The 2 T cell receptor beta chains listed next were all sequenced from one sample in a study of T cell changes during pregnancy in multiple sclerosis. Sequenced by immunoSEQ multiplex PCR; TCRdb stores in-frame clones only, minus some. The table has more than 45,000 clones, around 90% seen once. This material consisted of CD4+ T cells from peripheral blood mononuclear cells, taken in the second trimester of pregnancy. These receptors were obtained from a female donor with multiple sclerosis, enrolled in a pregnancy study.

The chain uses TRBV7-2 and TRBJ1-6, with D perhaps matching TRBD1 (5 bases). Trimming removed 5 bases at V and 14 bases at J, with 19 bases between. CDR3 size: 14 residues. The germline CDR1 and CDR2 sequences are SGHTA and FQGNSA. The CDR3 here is CASSRDWISGALHF. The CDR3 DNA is TGTGCCAGCAGCCGAGATTGGATTTCGGGGGCCCTCCACTTT. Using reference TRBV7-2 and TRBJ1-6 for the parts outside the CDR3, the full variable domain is GAGVSQSPSNKVTEKGKDVELRCDPISGHTALYWYRQSLGQGLEFLIYFQGNSAPDKSGLPSDRFSAERTGGSVSTLTIQRTQQEDSAVYLCASSRDWISGALHFGNGTRLTVT.

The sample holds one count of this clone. The CDR3 loop reads CASSQTSGATDTQYF. In DNA, the CDR3 is TGTGCCAGCAGCCAGACTAGCGGAGCGACAGATACGCAGTATTTT. This sequence joins TRBV7-9 and TRBJ2-3; TRBD2 matches at 9 bases. Germline CDR1 and CDR2: SEHNR and FQNEAQ (reference sequence). Trimming took 5 bases from V and 3 from J; bases not matched to a gene: 6. The CDR3 length is 15 residues.